This TCR beta chain was captured by sequencing in a study of blood T cell repertoires in COVID-19. Across the study: Collection of acute and convalescent COVID-19 samples took place in the United States, Italy and Spain.

V was trimmed by 2 bases and J by 5 bases, leaving 15 bases between them. The CDR3 has 16 residues. Germline V gene data show CDR1 as KGHSH and CDR2 as LQKENI. Method: immunoSEQ multiplex PCR; TCRdb's copy keeps in-frame clones and lacks some. The sample records roughly 250,000 clones, under 90% being singletons. The sequenced material came from PBMCs or T cells enriched from blood (not recorded which). The chain combines TRBV18 with TRBJ1-4; D gene unclear. The TCR originated in a middle-aged woman who had been exposed to COVID-19. The CDR3 sequence: CASSPGSTTLNEKLFF. CDR3 sequence (DNA): TGTGCCAGCTCACCAGGGAGCACAACCCTCAATGAAAAACTGTTTTTT. Complete variable domain (other parts from reference TRBV18 and TRBJ1-4): NAGVMQNPRHLVRRRGQEARLRCSPMKGHSHVYWYRQLPEEGLKFMVYLQKENIIDESGMPKERFSAEFPKEGPSILRIQQVVRGDSAAYFCASSPGSTTLNEKLFFGSGTQLSVL.